The clone carrying this TCR beta chain was counted only a few times. As yet, its antigen is unknown. Each CDR3 protein is one row after TCRdb ran MiXCR on the 5' RACE reads. This table holds around 160,000 distinct CDR3 sequences, roughly 10% found once. Germline CDR1 reads SGHTA; CDR2 reads FQGNSA. The CDR3 consists of 13 residues. Deletions cut 5 bases from V and 0 bases from J, with 5 bases between. This record comes from a study of CD8 T cells in ankylosing spondylitis. Study-level findings and limits: As reported, disease-linked clones showed significant enrichment in matched ankylosing spondylitis synovial fluid.

This TCR was sampled from a male donor with ankylosing spondylitis or in good health (not recorded which). The material sequenced was blood, either unsorted or a sorted T cell fraction (not recorded which). The chain employs TRBV7-2 and TRBJ1-5; D gene ambiguous. The CDR3 reads CASSPYSNQPQHF. The DNA of the CDR3 is TGTGCCAGCAGCCCTTATAGCAATCAGCCCCAGCATTTT.